This T cell receptor beta chain appears in the sequencing data of a study of blood T cell repertoires in COVID-19. Study context: Italy, Spain and the United States were the sources of the convalescent and acute COVID-19 samples.

CDR3 length: 13 residues. Trimming cost V 1 base and J 3 bases, with 7 bases left between them. Germline assignment: CDR1 LGHNA and CDR2 YNFKEQ. The table lists this clone with many counts. Original data processing: Scientists estimated how many nucleated cells there were by amplifying reference gene primers. Repertoires were generated with immunoSEQ multiplex PCR, while TCRdb's copy carries only in-frame clones and drops some. V and J calls and clone size come straight from that table; D and trimming were deduced from the DNA. The sample has fewer than 350,000 clones, approximately 88% seen once. Allocation to cohorts depended on clinical history reported by the participants.

Sequencing was carried out using PBMCs or T cells enriched from blood (not recorded which). The receptor comes from a woman in her forties who had recovered from COVID-19. The gene calls are TRBV4-2 and TRBJ2-7; TRBD1 might be the D (5 bases). CDR3 sequence: CASSQGTFYEQYF. The CDR3 DNA reads as TGTGCCAGCAGCCAAGGGACATTCTACGAGCAGTACTTC.